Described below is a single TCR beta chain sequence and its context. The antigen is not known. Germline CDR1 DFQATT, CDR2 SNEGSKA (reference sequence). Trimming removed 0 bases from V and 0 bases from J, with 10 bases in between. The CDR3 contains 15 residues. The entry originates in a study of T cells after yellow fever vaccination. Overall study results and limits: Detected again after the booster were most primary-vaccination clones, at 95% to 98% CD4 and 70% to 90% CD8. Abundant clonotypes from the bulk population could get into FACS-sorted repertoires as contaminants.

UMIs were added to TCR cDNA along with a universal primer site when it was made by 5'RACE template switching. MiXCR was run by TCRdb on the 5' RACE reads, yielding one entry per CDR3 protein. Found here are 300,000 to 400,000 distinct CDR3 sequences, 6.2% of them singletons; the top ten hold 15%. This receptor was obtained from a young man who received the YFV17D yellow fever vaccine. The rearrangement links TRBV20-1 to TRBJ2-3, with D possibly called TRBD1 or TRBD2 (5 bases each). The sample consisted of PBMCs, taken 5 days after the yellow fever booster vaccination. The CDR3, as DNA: TGCAGTGCTAGAGATGCAGGGAGTAGCACAGATACGCAGTATTTT. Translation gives CSARDAGSSTDTQYF.